The source of this TCR beta chain is a study of molecular identifiers for immune sequencing clone quantification. Regarding the study as a whole: Same-barcode identical TCR molecules could make highly expanded clones look smaller than they are. Spiked Jurkat TCR RNA equivalent to one cell reportedly surfaced among roughly 1 million naive cells.

Previously described methods with listed TCR primers produced the bulk TCR libraries. TCRdb called the PCR reads again in MiXCR, with one record for every CDR3 protein. The sample has around 480,000 distinct CDR3 sequences; 20% to 25% are singletons. Naive CD8 T cells were FACS-sorted by CD8+CD4-CCR7+CD45RA+ markers. Details on this clonotype: Its antigen is unidentified.

The origin of this receptor is a human donor in good health. Some libraries in this study had Jurkat cell RNA spiked in. Sequencing was done on a sample of naive CD8+ T cells from blood, with Jurkat cell RNA spiked in. Noted subset: FACS-sorted CD8+CD4-CCR7+CD45RA+ naive T cells.

The CDR3 region has the DNA TGCAGCGTTTACGGGAGAATCTACAATGAGCAGTTCTTC. Translated, it gives CSVYGRIYNEQFF. This rearrangement joins TRBV29-1 to TRBJ2-1; TRBD2 is a possible D gene (6 bases). Trimming took 5 bases from V and 3 from J, leaving 11 bases between them. CDR1 and CDR2 from the germline V gene are SQVTM and ANQGSEA. This CDR3 spans 13 amino acids.